This record looks at one T cell receptor (beta chain) sequence and its context. These data originate in a study of blood T cell repertoires in COVID-19. About the study: Acute and convalescent COVID-19 specimens originated in the United States, Italy and Spain. From T cells, B-cell-depleted T cells, or PBMCs came the material, which was cDNA or gDNA.

CDR3 length: 14 residues. Trimming removed 6 bases from V and 12 bases from J, with 23 bases in between. The germline V gene encodes CDR1 MNHEY and CDR2 SVGAGI. How the authors handled the data: Reference gene primer amplification in the assay estimated nucleated cell counts. TCRdb's table, derived via immunoSEQ multiplex PCR, lists solely in-frame clones and lacks some. From that table come the V and J calls and clone size; the DNA was used to work out D and trimming. Of 75,000 to 80,000 clones detected, roughly 90% appear once; the ten largest clones hold roughly 9.1%. The sequence was collected from a human donor in a cohort sampled during active COVID-19. The source material was peripheral blood. The chain combines TRBV6-5 with TRBJ1-2; D not resolved. The CDR3 is CASRFEGFRAFDTF. The CDR3 nucleotides read TGTGCCAGCAGATTCGAGGGTTTTCGTGCCTTTGACACCTTC.